One T cell receptor (beta chain) is described in this entry. This CDR3 spans 13 amino acids. Germline V gene sequence: CDR1 SQVTM, CDR2 ANQGSEA. Trimming removed 4 bases from V and 5 bases from J, with 11 bases in between. TCRdb reanalysed the 5' RACE reads using MiXCR and keeps one entry per CDR3 protein. This sample has roughly 150,000 distinct CDR3 sequences, with roughly 15% found just once. The source of the sample is a study of T-cell memory formation after mild COVID-19. Study-wide context: TCR clusters mostly belonged to single donors.

What was sequenced was PBMCs or a T cell subset sorted from them (not recorded which). This clonotype was sampled from an adult woman who had mild COVID-19 (a few samples of this study predate the infection). Cell type and time point are not known. The chain joins TRBV29-1 to TRBJ2-2; D not certain. CDR3 loop: CSVGTPSTGELFF. The CDR3 DNA reads as TGCAGCGTTGGGACCCCCAGTACCGGGGAGCTGTTTTTT.